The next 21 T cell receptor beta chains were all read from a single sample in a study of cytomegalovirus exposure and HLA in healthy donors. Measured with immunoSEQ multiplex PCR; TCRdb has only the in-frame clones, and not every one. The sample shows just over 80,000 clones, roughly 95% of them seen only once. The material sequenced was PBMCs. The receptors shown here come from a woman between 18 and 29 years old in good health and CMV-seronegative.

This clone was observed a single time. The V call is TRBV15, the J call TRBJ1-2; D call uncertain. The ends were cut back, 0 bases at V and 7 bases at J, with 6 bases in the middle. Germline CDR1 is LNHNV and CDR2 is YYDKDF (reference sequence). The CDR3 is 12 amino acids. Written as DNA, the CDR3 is TGTGCCACCAGCAGAGATCAGGTTGGCTACACCTTC. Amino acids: CATSRDQVGYTF.

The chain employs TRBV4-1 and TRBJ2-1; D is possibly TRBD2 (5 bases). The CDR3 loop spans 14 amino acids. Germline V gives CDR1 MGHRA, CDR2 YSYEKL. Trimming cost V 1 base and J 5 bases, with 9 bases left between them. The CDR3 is CASSQGYGNNEQFF. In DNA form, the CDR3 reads TGCGCCAGCAGCCAAGGCTACGGGAACAATGAGCAGTTCTTC.

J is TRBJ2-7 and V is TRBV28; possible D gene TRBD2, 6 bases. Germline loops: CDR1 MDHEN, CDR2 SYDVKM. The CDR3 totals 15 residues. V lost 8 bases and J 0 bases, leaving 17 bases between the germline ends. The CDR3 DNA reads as TGTGCCAGCTCCTCTGCGGGAAGACTCTCCTACGAGCAGTACTTC. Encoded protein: CASSSAGRLSYEQYF.

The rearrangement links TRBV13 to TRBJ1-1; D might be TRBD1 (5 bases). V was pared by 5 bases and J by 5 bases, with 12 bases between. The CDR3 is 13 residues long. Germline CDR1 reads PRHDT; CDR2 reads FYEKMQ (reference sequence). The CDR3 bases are TGTGCCAGCAGCACCGGACAATTGACTGAAGCTTTCTTT. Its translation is CASSTGQLTEAFF.

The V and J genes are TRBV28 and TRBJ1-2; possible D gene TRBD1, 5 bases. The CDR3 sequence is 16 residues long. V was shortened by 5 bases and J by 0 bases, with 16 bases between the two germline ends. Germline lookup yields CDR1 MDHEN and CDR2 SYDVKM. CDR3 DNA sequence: TGTGCCAGCAGTCCCATGGGGCAGCGATCTAACTATGGCTACACCTTC. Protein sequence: CASSPMGQRSNYGYTF.

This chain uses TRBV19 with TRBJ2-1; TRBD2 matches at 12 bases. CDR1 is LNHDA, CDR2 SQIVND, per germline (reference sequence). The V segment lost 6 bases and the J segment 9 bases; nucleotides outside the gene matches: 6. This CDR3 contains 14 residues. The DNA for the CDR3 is TGTGCCAGTAGAATAACTAGCGGGAGGACTGAGCAGTTCTTC. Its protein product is CASRITSGRTEQFF.

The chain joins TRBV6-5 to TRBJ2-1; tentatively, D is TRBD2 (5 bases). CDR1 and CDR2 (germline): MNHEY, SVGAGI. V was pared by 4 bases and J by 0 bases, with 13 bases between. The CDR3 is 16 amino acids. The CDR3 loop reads CASSFTAESSYNEQFF. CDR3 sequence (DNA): TGTGCCAGCAGTTTTACAGCGGAGAGCTCCTACAATGAGCAGTTCTTC.

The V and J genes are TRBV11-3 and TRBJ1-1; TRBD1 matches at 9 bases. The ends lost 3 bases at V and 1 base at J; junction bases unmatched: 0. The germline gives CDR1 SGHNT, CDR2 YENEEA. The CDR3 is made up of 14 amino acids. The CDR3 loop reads CASSLGQGNTEAFF. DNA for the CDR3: TGTGCCAGCAGCTTGGGACAGGGGAACACTGAAGCTTTCTTT.

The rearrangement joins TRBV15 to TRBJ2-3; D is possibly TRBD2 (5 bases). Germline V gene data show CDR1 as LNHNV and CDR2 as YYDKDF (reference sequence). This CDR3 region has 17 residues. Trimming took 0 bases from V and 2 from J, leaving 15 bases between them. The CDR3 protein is CATSRDRSGTTTDTQYF. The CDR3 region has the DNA TGTGCCACCAGCAGAGATCGGAGCGGTACTACCACAGATACGCAGTATTTT.

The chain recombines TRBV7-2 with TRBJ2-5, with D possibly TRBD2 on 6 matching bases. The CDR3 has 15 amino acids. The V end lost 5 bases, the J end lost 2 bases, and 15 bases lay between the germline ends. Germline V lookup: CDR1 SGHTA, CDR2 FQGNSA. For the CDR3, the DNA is TGTGCCAGCAGCCCCCACGGGAGCCAGCAAGAGACCCAGTACTTC. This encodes CASSPHGSQQETQYF.

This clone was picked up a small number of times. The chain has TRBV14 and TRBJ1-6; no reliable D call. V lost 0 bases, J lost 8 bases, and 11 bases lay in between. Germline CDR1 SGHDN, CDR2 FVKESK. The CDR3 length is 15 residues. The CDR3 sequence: CASSQDRTGYSPLHF. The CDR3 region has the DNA TGTGCCAGCAGCCAAGATAGGACTGGTTATTCACCCCTCCACTTT.

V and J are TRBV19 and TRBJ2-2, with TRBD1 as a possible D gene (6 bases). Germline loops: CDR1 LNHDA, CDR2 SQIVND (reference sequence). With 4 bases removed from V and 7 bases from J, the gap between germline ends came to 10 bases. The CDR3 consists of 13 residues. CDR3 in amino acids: CASSTQGFGELFF. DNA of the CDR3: TGTGCCAGTAGTACCCAGGGGTTCGGGGAGCTGTTTTTT.

CDR3 sequence: CASSFSPGSYEQYF. CDR3 in DNA: TGTGCCAGCAGTTTTTCCCCGGGCTCCTACGAGCAGTACTTC. The V call is TRBV27, the J call TRBJ2-7, with D unresolved. CDR3 length: 14 amino acids. Looked up from germline, CDR1 is MNHEY and CDR2 is SMNVEV (reference sequence). Trimming took off 3 bases at V and 0 bases at J, with 9 bases between the two ends.

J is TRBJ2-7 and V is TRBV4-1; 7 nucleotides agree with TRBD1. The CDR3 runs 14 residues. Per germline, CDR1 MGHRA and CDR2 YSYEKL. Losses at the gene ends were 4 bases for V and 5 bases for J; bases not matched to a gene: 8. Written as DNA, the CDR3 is TGCGCCAGCAGCCGAGGGGGAACAGGGGACGAGCAGTACTTC. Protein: CASSRGGTGDEQYF.

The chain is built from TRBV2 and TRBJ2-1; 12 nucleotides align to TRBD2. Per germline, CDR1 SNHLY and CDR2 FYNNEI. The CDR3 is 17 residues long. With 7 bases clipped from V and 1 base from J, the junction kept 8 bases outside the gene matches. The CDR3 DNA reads TGTGCCAGCACCCGACTAGCGGGAGAGTTGTCCTACAATGAGCAGTTCTTC. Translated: CASTRLAGELSYNEQFF.

The CDR3 here is CASSSPTGWETQYF. In nucleotides, the CDR3 is TGCGCCAGCAGCTCACCGACAGGGTGGGAGACCCAGTACTTC. The chain employs TRBV5-1 and TRBJ2-5, with TRBD1 matching 7 bases. CDR3 size: 14 residues. V gave up 3 bases and J gave up 5 bases; unmatched junction bases: 7. Germline CDR1 SGHRS, CDR2 YFSETQ.

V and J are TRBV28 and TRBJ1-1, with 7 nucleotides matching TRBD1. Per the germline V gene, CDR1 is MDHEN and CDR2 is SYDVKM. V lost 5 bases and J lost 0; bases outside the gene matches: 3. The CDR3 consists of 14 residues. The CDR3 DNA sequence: TGTGCCAGCAGTGCACAGGGGATGAACACTGAAGCTTTCTTT. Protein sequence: CASSAQGMNTEAFF.

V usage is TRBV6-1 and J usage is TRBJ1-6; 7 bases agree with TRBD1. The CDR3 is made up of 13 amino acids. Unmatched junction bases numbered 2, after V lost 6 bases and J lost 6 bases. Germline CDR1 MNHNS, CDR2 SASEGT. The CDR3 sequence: CASRRDSNSPLHF. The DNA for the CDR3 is TGTGCCAGCAGGAGGGACAGTAATTCACCCCTCCACTTT.

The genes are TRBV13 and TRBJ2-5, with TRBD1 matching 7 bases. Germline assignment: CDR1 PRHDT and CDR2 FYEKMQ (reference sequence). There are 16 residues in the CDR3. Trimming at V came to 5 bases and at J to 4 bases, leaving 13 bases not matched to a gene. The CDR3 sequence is CASSPWGISGGETQYF. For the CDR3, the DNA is TGTGCCAGCAGCCCATGGGGCATCTCAGGGGGAGAGACCCAGTACTTC.

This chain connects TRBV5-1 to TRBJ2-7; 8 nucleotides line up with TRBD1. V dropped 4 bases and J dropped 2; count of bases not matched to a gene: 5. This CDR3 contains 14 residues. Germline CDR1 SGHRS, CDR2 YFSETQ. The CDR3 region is CASSGGQGTYEQYF. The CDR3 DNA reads TGCGCCAGCAGCGGAGGACAGGGTACCTACGAGCAGTACTTC. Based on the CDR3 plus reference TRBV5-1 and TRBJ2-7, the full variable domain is KAGVTQTPRYLIKTRGQQVTLSCSPISGHRSVSWYQQTPGQGLQFLFEYFSETQRNKGNFPGRFSGRQFSNSRSEMNVSTLELGDSALYLCASSGGQGTYEQYFGPGTRLTVT.

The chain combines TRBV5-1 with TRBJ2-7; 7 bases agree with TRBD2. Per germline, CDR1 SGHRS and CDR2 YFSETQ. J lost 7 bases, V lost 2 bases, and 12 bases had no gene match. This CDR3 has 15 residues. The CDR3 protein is CASSLAGTNREEQYF. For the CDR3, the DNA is TGCGCCAGCAGCTTAGCGGGGACCAACCGGGAGGAGCAGTACTTC.